Reported below is one T cell receptor (beta chain). This same CDR3 is encoded by further DNA sequences in the sample. This entry is derived from a study of blood T cell repertoires in COVID-19. Sequencing used immunoSEQ multiplex PCR; TCRdb keeps in-frame clones, though not all of them. This sample has under 500,000 clones; 85% to 90% occur once, and the top ten carry 4% to 4.5%. V was trimmed by 0 bases and J by 3 bases, leaving 6 bases between them. The CDR3 has 13 amino acids. Germline-derived CDR1 and CDR2 are MNHEY and SMNVEV (reference sequence). The sequenced sample consisted of peripheral blood. The source of this sequence is a woman in her thirties with acute or convalescent COVID-19. The rearrangement uses TRBV27 and TRBJ2-7; D remains unclear. This CDR3 reads CASSLSLSYEQYF. CDR3 coding DNA: TGTGCCAGCAGTTTATCTCTCAGCTACGAGCAGTACTTC.